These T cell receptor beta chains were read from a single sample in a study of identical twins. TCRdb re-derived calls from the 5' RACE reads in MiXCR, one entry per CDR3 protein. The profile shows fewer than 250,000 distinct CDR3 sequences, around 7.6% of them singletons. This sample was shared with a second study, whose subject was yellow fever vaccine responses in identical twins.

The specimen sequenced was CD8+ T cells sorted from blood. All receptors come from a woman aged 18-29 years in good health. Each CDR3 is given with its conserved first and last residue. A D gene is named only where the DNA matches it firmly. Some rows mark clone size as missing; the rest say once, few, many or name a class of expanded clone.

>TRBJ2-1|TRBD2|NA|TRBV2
CASSEMGTSGGDEQFF
TGTGCCAGCAGTGAGATGGGTACTAGCGGGGGGGATGAGCAGTTCTTC
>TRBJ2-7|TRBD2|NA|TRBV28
CASSFDLAGNRNEQYF
TGTGCCAGCAGTTTTGATCTAGCGGGGAATAGGAACGAGCAGTACTTC
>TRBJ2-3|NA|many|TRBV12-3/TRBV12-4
CASSSGQNTDTQYF
TGTGCCAGCAGTTCTGGACAGAACACAGATACGCAGTATTTT
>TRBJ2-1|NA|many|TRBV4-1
CASSQGRREQFF
TGCGCCAGCAGCCAAGGAAGAAGAGAGCAGTTCTTC
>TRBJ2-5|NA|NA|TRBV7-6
CASSLLPGTLKETQYF
TGTGCCAGCAGCTTACTCCCCGGGACCCTAAAAGAGACCCAGTACTTC
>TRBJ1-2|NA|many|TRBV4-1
CASSQDPYEGYGYTF
TGCGCCAGCAGCCAAGATCCCTACGAGGGGTATGGCTACACCTTC
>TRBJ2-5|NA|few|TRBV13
CASSSTGTLQETQYF
TGTGCCAGCAGCTCTACCGGGACTTTACAAGAGACCCAGTACTTC
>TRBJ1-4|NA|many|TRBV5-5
CASSGDSWGEKLFF
TGTGCCAGCAGCGGAGACAGTTGGGGTGAAAAACTGTTTTTT
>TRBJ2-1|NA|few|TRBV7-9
CASSTQNTYNEQFF
TGTGCCAGCTCGACACAGAATACCTACAATGAGCAGTTCTTC
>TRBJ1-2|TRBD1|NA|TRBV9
CASSVETPGGGYTF
TGTGCCAGCAGCGTAGAGACGCCAGGGGGTGGCTACACCTTC
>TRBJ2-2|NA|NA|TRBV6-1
CASSVRHPNTGELFF
TGTGCCAGCAGTGTCAGACACCCGAACACCGGGGAGCTGTTTTTT
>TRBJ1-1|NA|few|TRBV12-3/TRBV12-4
CASSLSSGSTEAFF
TGTGCCAGCAGTTTAAGTAGCGGTTCCACTGAAGCTTTCTTT
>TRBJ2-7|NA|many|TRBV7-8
CASSLVKIREQSYEQYF
TGTGCCAGCAGCTTAGTAAAAATACGGGAGCAGAGTTACGAGCAGTACTTC
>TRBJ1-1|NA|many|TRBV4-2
CASSHPRGAFF
TGTGCCAGCAGCCACCCTCGAGGGGCTTTCTTT
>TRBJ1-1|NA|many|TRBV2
CASRAGNTEAFF
TGTGCCAGCAGGGCAGGGAACACTGAAGCTTTCTTT
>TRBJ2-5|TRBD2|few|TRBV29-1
CSVVGTSGRLGETQYF
TGCAGCGTTGTTGGGACTAGCGGTCGCCTGGGGGAGACCCAGTACTTC
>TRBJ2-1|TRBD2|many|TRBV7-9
CASSFLADNEQFF
TGTGCCAGCAGCTTCCTAGCGGACAATGAGCAGTTCTTC
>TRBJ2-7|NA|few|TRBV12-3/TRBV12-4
CASSLLLYEQYF
TGTGCCAGCAGTTTGTTACTCTACGAGCAGTACTTC
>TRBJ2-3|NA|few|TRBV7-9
CASSLVQGVDTQYF
TGTGCCAGCAGCTTAGTACAAGGCGTAGATACGCAGTATTTT
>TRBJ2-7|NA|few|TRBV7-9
CASSLGTRREQYF
TGTGCCAGCAGCTTAGGTACTAGGCGGGAGCAGTACTTC
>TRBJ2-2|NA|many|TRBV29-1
CSVESDTGELFF
TGCAGCGTTGAATCGGACACCGGGGAGCTGTTTTTT
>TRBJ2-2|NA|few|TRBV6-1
CASTRGATGELFF
TGTGCCAGCACCCGAGGGGCCACCGGGGAGCTGTTTTTT
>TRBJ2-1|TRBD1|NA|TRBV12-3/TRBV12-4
CASSFRDSPGNEQFF
TGTGCCAGCAGTTTTCGGGACAGCCCGGGCAATGAGCAGTTCTTC
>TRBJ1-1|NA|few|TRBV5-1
CASSGNSDTEAFF
TGCGCCAGCAGCGGGAATTCAGACACTGAAGCTTTCTTT
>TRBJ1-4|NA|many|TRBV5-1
CASSRDLATNEKLFF
TGCGCCAGCAGTAGGGACCTTGCAACTAATGAAAAACTGTTTTTT
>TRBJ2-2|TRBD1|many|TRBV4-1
CASSGRDREGQYTGELFF
TGCGCCAGCAGCGGTAGGGACAGGGAGGGGCAATACACCGGGGAGCTGTTTTTT
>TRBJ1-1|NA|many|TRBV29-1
CSVGGGSEAFF
TGCAGCGTTGGCGGGGGGTCTGAAGCTTTCTTT
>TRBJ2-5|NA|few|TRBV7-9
CASSPTTETQYF
TGTGCCAGCAGCCCTACGACTGAGACCCAGTACTTC
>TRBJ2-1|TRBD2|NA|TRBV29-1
CSVEDFLAGGLYNEQFF
TGCAGCGTTGAAGACTTCTTAGCGGGAGGACTATACAATGAGCAGTTCTTC
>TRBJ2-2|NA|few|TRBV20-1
CSASVVGELFF
TGCAGTGCTAGCGTGGTCGGGGAGCTGTTTTTT
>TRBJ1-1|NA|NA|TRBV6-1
CASSEAQIWTEAFF
TGTGCCAGCAGTGAAGCCCAGATTTGGACTGAAGCTTTCTTT
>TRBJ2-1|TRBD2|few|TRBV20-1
CSVSLAGVWNEQFF
TGCAGTGTGTCCCTAGCGGGAGTCTGGAATGAGCAGTTCTTC
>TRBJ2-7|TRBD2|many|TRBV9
CASSTGRGGDEQYF
TGTGCCAGCAGCACCGGGAGGGGTGGCGACGAGCAGTACTTC
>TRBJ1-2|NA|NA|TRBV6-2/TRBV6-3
CASSYIQGRHDSNYGYTF
TGTGCCAGCAGTTACATCCAGGGGAGGCACGATTCTAACTATGGCTACACCTTC
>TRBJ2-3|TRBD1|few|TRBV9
CASSVVGRGQQDTQYF
TGTGCCAGCAGCGTAGTGGGTAGGGGGCAACAAGATACGCAGTATTTT
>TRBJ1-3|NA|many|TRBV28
CAIAPGESGGNTIYF
TGTGCCATCGCGCCCGGGGAATCGGGTGGAAACACCATATATTTT
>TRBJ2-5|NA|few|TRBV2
CASPGGAVETQYF
TGTGCCAGCCCTGGGGGGGCTGTGGAGACCCAGTACTTC
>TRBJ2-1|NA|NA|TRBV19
CASSMSGYNNEQFF
TGTGCCAGTAGTATGTCGGGTTACAACAATGAGCAGTTCTTC
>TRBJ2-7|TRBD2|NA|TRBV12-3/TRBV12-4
CASSGEGTSGSPYEQYF
TGTGCCAGCAGCGGGGAGGGGACTAGCGGGTCCCCCTACGAGCAGTACTTC
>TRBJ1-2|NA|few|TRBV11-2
CASSLAENYGYTF
TGTGCCAGCAGCTTGGCAGAAAACTATGGCTACACCTTC
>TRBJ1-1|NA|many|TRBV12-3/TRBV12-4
CASSLSWGTEAFF
TGTGCCAGCAGTTTGAGTTGGGGGACTGAAGCTTTCTTT
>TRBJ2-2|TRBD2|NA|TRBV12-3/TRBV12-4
CASSLLASNTGELFF
TGTGCCAGCAGCCTACTAGCGTCGAACACCGGGGAGCTGTTTTTT
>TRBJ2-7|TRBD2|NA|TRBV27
CASSKAGAIYEQYF
TGTGCCAGCAGTAAAGCGGGAGCGATCTACGAGCAGTACTTC
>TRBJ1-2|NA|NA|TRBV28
CASIPHREGLDGYTF
TGTGCCAGCATCCCCCATCGGGAGGGGCTGGATGGCTACACCTTC
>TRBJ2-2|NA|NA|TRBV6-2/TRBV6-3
CASSRGLLSETGELFF
TGTGCCAGCAGCAGGGGTTTATTATCGGAAACCGGGGAGCTGTTTTTT
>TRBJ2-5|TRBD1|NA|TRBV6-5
CASSSQGNPQETQYF
TGTGCCAGCAGTTCACAGGGGAACCCCCAAGAGACCCAGTACTTC
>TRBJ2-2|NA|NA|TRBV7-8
CASSPRGNGDGELFF
TGTGCCAGCAGCCCGCGGGGAAACGGGGACGGGGAGCTGTTTTTT
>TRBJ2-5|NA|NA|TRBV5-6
CASSLFGEGWETQYF
TGTGCCAGCAGCCTGTTCGGCGAGGGGTGGGAGACCCAGTACTTC
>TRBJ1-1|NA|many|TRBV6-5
CASSFRPGNTEAFF
TGTGCCAGCAGTTTTCGTCCAGGGAACACTGAAGCTTTCTTT
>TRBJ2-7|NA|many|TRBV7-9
CASSFGRDEQYF
TGTGCCAGCAGCTTTGGCAGGGACGAGCAGTACTTC
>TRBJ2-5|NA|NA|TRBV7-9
CASSLSGEETQYF
TGTGCCAGCAGCTTATCGGGGGAAGAGACCCAGTACTTC
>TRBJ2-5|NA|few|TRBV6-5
CASSYSTPREAQYF
TGTGCCAGCAGTTACTCGACGCCTAGGGAGGCCCAGTACTTC